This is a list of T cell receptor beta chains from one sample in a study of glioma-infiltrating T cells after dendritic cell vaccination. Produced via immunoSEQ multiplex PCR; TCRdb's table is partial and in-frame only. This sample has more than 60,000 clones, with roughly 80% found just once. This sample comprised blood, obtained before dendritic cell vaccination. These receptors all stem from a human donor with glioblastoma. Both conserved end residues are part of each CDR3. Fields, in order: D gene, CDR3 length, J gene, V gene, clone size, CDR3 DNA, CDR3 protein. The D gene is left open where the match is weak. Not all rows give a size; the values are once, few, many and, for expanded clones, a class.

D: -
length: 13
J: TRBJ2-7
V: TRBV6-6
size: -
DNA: TGTGCCAGCAGGGGGGGTAGCTCCTACGAGCAGTACTTC
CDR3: CASRGGSSYEQYF

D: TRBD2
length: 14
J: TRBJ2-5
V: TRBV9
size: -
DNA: TGTGCCAGCAGCGAGGGGACTAGCTTGAAGACCCAGTACTTC
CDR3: CASSEGTSLKTQYF

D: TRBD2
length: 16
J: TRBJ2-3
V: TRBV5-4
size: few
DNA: TGTGCCAGCAGCTCGGGACTAGCGGGGGGATCCGATACGCAGTATTTT
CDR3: CASSSGLAGGSDTQYF

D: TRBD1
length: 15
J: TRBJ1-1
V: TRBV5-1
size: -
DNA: TGCGCCAGCAGCTTATTGGCCGGGGGGGACAGCGAAGCTTTCTTT
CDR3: CASSLLAGGDSEAFF

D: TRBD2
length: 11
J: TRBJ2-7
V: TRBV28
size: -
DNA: TGTGCCAGCACGGGGGGCTACGAGCAGTACTTC
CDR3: CASTGGYEQYF

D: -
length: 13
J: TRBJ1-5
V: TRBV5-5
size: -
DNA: TGTGCCAGCAGCGTCACAGGGACACAGCCCCAGCATTTT
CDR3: CASSVTGTQPQHF

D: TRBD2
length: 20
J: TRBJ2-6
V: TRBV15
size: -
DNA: TGTGCCACCAGCAGAGATGGTGGTAGCGGGGGAAACTCTGGGGCCAACGTCCTGACTTTC
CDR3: CATSRDGGSGGNSGANVLTF

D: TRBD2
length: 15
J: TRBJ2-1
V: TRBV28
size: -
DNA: TGTGCCACGGGGGGATACAGCGGGGGGTACAATGAGCAGTTCTTC
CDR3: CATGGYSGGYNEQFF

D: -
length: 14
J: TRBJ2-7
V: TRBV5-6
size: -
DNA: TGTGCCAGCAGCTTGCCGGGAACCTCCTACGAGCAGTACTTC
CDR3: CASSLPGTSYEQYF

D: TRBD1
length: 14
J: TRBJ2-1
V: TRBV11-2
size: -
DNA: TGTGCCAGCAGCTTAATACAGGGGGCCAATGAGCAGTTCTTC
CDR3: CASSLIQGANEQFF

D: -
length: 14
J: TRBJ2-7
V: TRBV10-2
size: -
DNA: TGCGCCAGCAGCTTAGCCGGACTCGTACGGGAGCAGTACTTC
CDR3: CASSLAGLVREQYF

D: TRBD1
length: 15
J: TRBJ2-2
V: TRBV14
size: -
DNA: TGTGCCAGCAGCCGGACAGGGGGCTACACCGGGGAGCTGTTTTTT
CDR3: CASSRTGGYTGELFF

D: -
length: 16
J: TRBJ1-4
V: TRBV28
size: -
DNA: TGTGCCAGCAGTCTCCGAGGCTTTGCAACTAATGAAAAACTGTTTTTT
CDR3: CASSLRGFATNEKLFF

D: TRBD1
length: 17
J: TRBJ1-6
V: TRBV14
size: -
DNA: TGTGCCAGCAGCGTCCGGACAGGGAGCTCCTATAATTCACCCCTCCACTTT
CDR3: CASSVRTGSSYNSPLHF

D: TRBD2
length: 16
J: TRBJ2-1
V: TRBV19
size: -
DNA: TGTGCCAGTAGTGACCGGACTAGCGGGGGTTACAATGAGCAGTTCTTC
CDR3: CASSDRTSGGYNEQFF

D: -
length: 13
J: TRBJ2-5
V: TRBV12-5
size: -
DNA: TGTGCTAGTGGTTCTGGGGCGAAAGAGACCCAGTACTTC
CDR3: CASGSGAKETQYF

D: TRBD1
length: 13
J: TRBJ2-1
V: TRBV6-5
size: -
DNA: TGTGCCAGCAGCCGGACAGGGAAGAATGAGCAGTTCTTC
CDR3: CASSRTGKNEQFF

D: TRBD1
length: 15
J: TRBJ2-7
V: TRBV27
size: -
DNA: TGTGCCAGCAGCCGAACGGGACAGGGGGGCTACGAGCAGTACTTC
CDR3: CASSRTGQGGYEQYF

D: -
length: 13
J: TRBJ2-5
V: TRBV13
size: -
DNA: TGTGCCAGCAGCTTAGGACAACAAGAGACCCAGTACTTC
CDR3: CASSLGQQETQYF

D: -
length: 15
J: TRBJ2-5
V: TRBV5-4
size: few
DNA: TGTGCCAGCAGCTCCGGACAGGGAGGGCAAGAGACCCAGTACTTC
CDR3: CASSSGQGGQETQYF

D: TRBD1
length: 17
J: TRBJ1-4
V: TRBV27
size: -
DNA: TGTGCCAGCAGGTTATCCCCAGGGACAGGGGGTAATGAAAAACTGTTTTTT
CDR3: CASRLSPGTGGNEKLFF

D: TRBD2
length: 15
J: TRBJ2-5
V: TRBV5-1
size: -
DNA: TGCGCCAGCAGCTCCAGGACTAGTCGGGGTGAGACCCAGTACTTC
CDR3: CASSSRTSRGETQYF

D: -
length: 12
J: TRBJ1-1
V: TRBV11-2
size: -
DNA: TGTGCCAGCAGCTTATTTCGAGTTGAAGCTTTCTTT
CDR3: CASSLFRVEAFF

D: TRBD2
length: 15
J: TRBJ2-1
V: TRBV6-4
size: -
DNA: TGTGCCAGTGCAGCGGGAACAAGCTCCTACAATGAGCAGTTCTTC
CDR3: CASAAGTSSYNEQFF

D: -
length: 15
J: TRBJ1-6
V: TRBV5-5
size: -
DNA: TGTGCCAGCAGCTTAAGTCGGACAGAAAATTCACCCCTCCACTTT
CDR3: CASSLSRTENSPLHF

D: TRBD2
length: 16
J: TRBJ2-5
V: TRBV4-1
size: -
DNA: TGCGCCAGCAGCCAAGCCGGCGCGGGGGGCGGGGAGACCCAGTACTTC
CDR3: CASSQAGAGGGETQYF

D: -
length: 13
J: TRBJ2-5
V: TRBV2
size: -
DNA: TGTGCCAGCAGTTGGGCGGGCGGGGAGACCCAGTACTTC
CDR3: CASSWAGGETQYF